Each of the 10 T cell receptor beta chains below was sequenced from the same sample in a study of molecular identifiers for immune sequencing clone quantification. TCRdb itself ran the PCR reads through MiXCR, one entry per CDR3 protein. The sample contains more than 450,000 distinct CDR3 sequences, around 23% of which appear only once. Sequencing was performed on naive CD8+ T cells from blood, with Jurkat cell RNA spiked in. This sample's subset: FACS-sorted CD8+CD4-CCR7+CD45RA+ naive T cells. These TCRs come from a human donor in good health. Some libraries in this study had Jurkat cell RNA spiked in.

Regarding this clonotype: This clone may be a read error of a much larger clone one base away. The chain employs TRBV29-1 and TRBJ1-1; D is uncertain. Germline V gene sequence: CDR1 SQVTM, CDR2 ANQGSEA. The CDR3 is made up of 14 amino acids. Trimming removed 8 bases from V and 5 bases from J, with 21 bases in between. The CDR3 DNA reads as TGCAGCATTCCTTATTACGGCCGGGTTACTGAAGCTTTCTTT. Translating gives CSIPYYGRVTEAFF.

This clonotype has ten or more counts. The CDR3 protein is CASRGDFSGTDTQYF. CDR3 in DNA: TGTGCCAGCAGGGGGGACTTCTCGGGCACAGATACGCAGTATTTT. V usage is TRBV2 and J usage is TRBJ2-3; tentative D call: TRBD2 (6 bases). Trimming shortened V by 6 bases and J by 1 base, and 14 bases separated the two germline ends. The CDR3 length is 15 residues. Germline CDR1 and CDR2: SNHLY and FYNNEI.

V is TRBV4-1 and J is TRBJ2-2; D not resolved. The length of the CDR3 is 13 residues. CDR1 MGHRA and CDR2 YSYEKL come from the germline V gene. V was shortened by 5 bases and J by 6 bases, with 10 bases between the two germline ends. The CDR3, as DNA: TGCGCCAGCAGCGAAGGGTGGTCCGGGGAGCTGTTTTTT. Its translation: CASSEGWSGELFF.

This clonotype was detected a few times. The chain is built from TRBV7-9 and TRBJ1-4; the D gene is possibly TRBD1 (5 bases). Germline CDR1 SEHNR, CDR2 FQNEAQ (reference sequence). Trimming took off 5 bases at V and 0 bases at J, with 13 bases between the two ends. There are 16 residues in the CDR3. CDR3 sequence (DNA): TGTGCCAGCAGCCCGACTCAGGGCGCAACTAATGAAAAACTGTTTTTT. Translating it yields CASSPTQGATNEKLFF.

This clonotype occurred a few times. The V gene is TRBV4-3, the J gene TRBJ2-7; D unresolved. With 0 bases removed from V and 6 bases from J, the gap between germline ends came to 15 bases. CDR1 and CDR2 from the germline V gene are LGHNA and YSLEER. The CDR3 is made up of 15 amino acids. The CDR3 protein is CASSQDQRYGREQYF. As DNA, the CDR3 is TGCGCCAGCAGCCAAGATCAACGCTACGGCCGCGAGCAGTACTTC.

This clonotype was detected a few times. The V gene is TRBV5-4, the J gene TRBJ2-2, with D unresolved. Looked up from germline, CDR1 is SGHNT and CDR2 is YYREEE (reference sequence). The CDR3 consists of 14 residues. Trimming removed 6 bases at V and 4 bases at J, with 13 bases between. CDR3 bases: TGTGCCAGCACCACTGGTTTTGGCACCGGGGAGCTGTTTTTT. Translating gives CASTTGFGTGELFF.

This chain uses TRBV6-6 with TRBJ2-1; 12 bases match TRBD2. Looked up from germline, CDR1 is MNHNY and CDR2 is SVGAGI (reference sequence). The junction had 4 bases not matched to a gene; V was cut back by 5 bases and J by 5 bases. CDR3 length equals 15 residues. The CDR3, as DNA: TGTGCCAGCAGTCCTAGGACTAGCGGGGACAATGAGCAGTTCTTC. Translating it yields CASSPRTSGDNEQFF.

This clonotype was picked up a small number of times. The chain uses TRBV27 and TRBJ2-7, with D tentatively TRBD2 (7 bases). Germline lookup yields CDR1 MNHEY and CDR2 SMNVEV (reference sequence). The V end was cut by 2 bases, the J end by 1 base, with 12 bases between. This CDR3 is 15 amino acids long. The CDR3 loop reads CASSLAGAFSYEQYF. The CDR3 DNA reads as TGTGCCAGCAGTTTAGCGGGGGCCTTTTCCTACGAGCAGTACTTC.

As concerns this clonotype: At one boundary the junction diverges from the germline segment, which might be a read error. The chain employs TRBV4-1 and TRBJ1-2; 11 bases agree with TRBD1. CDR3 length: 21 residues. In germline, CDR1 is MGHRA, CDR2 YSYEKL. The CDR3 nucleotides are TGCGCCAGCGGCCAAGGGACAGGGGGGATGATATTCGCCACCTTCGAATATGGCTACACCTTC. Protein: CASGQGTGGMIFATFEYGYTF.

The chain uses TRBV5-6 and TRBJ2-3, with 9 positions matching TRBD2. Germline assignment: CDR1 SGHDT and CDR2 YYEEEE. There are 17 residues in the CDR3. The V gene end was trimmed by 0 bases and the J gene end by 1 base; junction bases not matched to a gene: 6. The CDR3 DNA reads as TGTGCCAGCAGCTTGGCCGTAGCGGGAGATCGCACAGATACGCAGTATTTT. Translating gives CASSLAVAGDRTDTQYF.